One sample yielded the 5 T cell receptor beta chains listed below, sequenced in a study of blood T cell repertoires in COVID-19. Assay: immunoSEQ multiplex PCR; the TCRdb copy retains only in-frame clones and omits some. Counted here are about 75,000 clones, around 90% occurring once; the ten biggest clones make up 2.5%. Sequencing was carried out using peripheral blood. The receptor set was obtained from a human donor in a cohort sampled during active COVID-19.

The CDR3 here is CATSRGQGARGYTF. The DNA for the CDR3 is TGTGCCACCAGCAGAGGACAGGGGGCGCGGGGCTACACCTTC. V is TRBV15 and J is TRBJ1-2; 10 bases are shared with TRBD1. There are 14 residues in the CDR3. J was trimmed by 8 bases and V by 1 base; bases with no gene match: 4. The germline CDR1 and CDR2 sequences are LNHNV and YYDKDF (reference sequence).

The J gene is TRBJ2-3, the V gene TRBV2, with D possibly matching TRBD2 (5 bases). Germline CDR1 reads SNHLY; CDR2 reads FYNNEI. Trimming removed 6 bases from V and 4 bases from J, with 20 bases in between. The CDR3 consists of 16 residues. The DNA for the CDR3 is TGTGCCAGCAGACTTCTAGCTTCCCCTTCGGCAGATACGCAGTATTTT. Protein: CASRLLASPSADTQYF.

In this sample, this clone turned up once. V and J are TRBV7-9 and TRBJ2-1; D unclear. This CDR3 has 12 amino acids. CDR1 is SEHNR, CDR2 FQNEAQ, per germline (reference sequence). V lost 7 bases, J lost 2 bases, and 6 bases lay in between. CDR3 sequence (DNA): TGTGCCAGCACCGAGACCTACAATGAGCAGTTCTTC. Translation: CASTETYNEQFF.

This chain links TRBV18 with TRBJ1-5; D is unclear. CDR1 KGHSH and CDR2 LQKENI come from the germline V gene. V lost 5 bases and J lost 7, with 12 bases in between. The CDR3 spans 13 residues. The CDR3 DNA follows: TGTGCCAGCTCAGTGGCAGATGCCCAGCCCCAGCATTTT. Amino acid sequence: CASSVADAQPQHF. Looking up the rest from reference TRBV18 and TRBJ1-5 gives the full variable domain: NAGVMQNPRHLVRRRGQEARLRCSPMKGHSHVYWYRQLPEEGLKFMVYLQKENIIDESGMPKERFSAEFPKEGPSILRIQQVVRGDSAAYFCASSVADAQPQHFGDGTRLSIL.

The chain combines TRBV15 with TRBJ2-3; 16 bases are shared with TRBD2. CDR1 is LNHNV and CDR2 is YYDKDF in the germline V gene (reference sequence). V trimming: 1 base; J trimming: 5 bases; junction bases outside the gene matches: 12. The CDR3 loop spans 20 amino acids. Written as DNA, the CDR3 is TGTGCCACCAGCAGAGCACTAACGGGACTAGCGGGGGGGCCATTAGATACGCAGTATTTT. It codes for CATSRALTGLAGGPLDTQYF.